This T cell receptor beta chain is drawn from a study of OX40 agonist ivuxolimab in advanced cancers. The J segment lost 2 bases and the V segment lost 2 bases, leaving 3 bases of the junction unmatched. Germline V gene lookup returns CDR1 SGDLS and CDR2 YYNGEE. The CDR3 is 15 residues long. Regarding this clone: Its antigen is unknown. The same CDR3 can be traced to other DNA sequences in this sample.

Findings of the study overall: At doses 0.1 to 3.0 mg/kg, CD4+ and CD8+ clones expanded. Expanded peripheral T cell antigen specificity was not determined. The 0.1-3.0 mg/kg partial responders had among the lowest clonal expansion.

The table came from immunoSEQ multiplex PCR; TCRdb's copy has only in-frame clones and leaves some out. This table holds around 39,000 clones, 65% to 85% found once. This receptor was identified in an adult with an advanced solid tumor such as melanoma, head and neck, liver or kidney cancer. The chain carries TRBV9 and TRBJ2-3; 9 positions agree with TRBD2. Specimen: CD4+ or CD8+ T cells sorted from blood, collected in a trial of the OX40 agonist ivuxolimab. CDR3 in amino acids: CASSVVAGDTDTQYF. CDR3 coding DNA: TGTGCCAGCAGCGTTGTAGCGGGGGACACAGATACGCAGTATTTT.